This T cell receptor beta chain comes out of a study of T cell responses to AZD1222 COVID-19 vaccine. The assay was immunoSEQ multiplex PCR, and TCRdb's table has in-frame clones only and misses some. This sample has some 48,000 clones; 70% to 90% occur once, and the top ten carry 5.5% to 7%. The study's findings and limits: Unmutated variant regions are reportedly targeted by nearly half of spike-specific TCRs. The repertoires were collected only after the peak T cell response.

Details on this clone: Antigen: not known.

This CDR3 spans 17 amino acids. Germline loops: CDR1 SEHNR, CDR2 FQNEAQ (reference sequence). V was shortened by 5 bases and J by 2 bases, with 20 bases between the two germline ends. The source was peripheral blood, collected 28 days after the second AZD1222 dose. The chain couples TRBV7-9 to TRBJ2-3, with D perhaps matching TRBD2 (6 bases). The clonotype was recovered from an adult who received the AZD1222 COVID-19 vaccine. The DNA of the CDR3 is TGTGCCAGCAGCCCGAGCCGGGAGTTACCACACACAGATACGCAGTATTTT. Translated: CASSPSRELPHTDTQYF.